This T cell receptor (beta chain) was sequenced in a study of OX40 agonist ivuxolimab in advanced cancers. As for the study in general: Clinicians treated patients with ivuxolimab, an agonistic anti-OX40 (CD134) antibody. One hepatocellular carcinoma and two cutaneous melanoma patients partially responded. Points from the study as a whole: Relative to CD4+ cells, CD8+ T cells on average had more expanded clones.

Turning to this clone: Its matching antigen is unknown.

This CDR3 spans 17 amino acids. J gave up 0 bases and V 6 bases, and 5 bases lay outside the gene matches. Germline CDR1 is SGHAT and CDR2 is FQDESV (reference sequence). With autoimmune disease history or systemic immunosuppression, patients were excluded. The table came from immunoSEQ multiplex PCR; TCRdb's copy has only in-frame clones and leaves some out. Of about 70,000 clones in the sample, about 81% were seen once. The chain couples TRBV11-1 to TRBJ2-6; TRBD1 agrees at 10 bases. This TCR was recovered from an adult with an advanced solid tumor such as melanoma, head and neck, liver or kidney cancer. The input for sequencing was CD4+ or CD8+ T cells sorted from blood, taken in a trial of the OX40 agonist ivuxolimab. CDR3 loop: CASSYWDRGSGANVLTF. The CDR3 DNA reads as TGTGCCAGCAGTTACTGGGACAGGGGCTCTGGGGCCAACGTCCTGACTTTC.